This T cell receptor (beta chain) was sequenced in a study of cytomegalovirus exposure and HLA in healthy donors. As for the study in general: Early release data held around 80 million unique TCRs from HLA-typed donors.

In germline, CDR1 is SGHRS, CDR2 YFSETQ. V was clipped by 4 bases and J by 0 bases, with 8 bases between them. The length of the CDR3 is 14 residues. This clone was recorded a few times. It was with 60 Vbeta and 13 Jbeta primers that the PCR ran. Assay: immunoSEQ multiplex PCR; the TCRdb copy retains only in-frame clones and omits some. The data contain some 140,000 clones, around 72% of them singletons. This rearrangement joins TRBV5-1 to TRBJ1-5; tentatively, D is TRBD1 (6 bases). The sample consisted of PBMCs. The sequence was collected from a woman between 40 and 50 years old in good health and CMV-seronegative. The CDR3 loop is CASSPGDSNQPQHF. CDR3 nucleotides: TGCGCCAGCAGCCCAGGGGATAGCAATCAGCCCCAGCATTTT.